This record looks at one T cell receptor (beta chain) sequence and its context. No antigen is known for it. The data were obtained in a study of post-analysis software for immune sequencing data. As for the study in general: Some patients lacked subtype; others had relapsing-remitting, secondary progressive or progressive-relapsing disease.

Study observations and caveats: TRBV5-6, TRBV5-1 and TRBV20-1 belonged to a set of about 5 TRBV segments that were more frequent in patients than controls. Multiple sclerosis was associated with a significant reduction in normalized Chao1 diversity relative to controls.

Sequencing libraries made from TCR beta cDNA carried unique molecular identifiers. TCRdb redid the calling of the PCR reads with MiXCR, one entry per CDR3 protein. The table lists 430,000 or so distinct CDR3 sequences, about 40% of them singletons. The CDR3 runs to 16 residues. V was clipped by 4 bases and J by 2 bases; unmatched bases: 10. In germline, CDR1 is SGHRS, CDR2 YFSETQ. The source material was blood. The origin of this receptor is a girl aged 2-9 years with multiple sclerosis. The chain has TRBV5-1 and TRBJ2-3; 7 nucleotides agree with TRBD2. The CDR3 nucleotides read TGCGCCAGCAGCGCGGGGGACTACCTGCACACAGATACGCAGTATTTT. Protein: CASSAGDYLHTDTQYF.